This T cell receptor beta chain was observed in a study of T cells in Graves' hyperthyroidism and ophthalmopathy. Background on the study: Peripheral blood draws took place at initial diagnosis, ahead of any treatment.

With regard to this clonotype: Given a much more abundant clone one base away, this may be a read error.

There were TCR beta CDR3 regions amplified from RNA transcripts. With the HTBI primer set, the TCR CDR3 went through a first round of RT-PCR. From the multiplex PCR reads, TCRdb called clonotypes with MiXCR, one entry per CDR3 protein. The table shows about 410,000 distinct CDR3 sequences, with 13% to 15% occurring only once. PBMCs were collected from a roughly 10 ml volume of fresh peripheral blood. Per germline, CDR1 LGHDT and CDR2 YNNKEL (reference sequence). The CDR3 runs 19 residues. Unmatched junction bases numbered 22, after V lost 7 bases and J lost 2 bases. The TCR sequence derives from a woman younger than 45 with Graves' ophthalmopathy. The V call is TRBV3-1, the J call TRBJ2-5, with 7 bases aligning to TRBD2. Sequencing was performed on blood. CDR3 bases: TGTGCCAGCACTGTAATTTCCCCGCTACTGGGAGGGATACAAGAGACCCAGTACTTC. Translating gives CASTVISPLLGGIQETQYF.